The 3 T cell receptor beta chains listed next were all sequenced from one sample in a study of identical twins. From the 5' RACE reads, TCRdb called clonotypes with MiXCR, one entry per CDR3 protein. The sample records around 490,000 distinct CDR3 sequences, around 15% being singletons. Separately, the same data were catalogued under a study of yellow fever vaccine responses in identical twins.

Source material: CD4+ T cells sorted from blood. The receptor source for this set is a woman in her late teens or twenties in good health.

This clonotype was found a few times. The chain has TRBV11-2 and TRBJ2-3; 12 bases match TRBD1. Looked up from germline, CDR1 is SGHAT and CDR2 is FQNNGV. There are 16 residues in the CDR3. Trimming at V came to 1 base and at J to 4 bases, leaving 3 bases not matched to a gene. The CDR3 protein is CASSLGDRGRADTQYF. The CDR3 region has the DNA TGTGCCAGCAGCTTAGGGGACAGGGGGCGCGCAGATACGCAGTATTTT.

This clonotype has more than one count but fewer than ten. An end of the junction differs from the germline gene, which may be a read error. This chain links TRBV6-1 with TRBJ2-3, with 10 positions matching TRBD2. The CDR3 consists of 15 residues. Germline loops: CDR1 MNHNS, CDR2 SASEGT. The CDR3 here is CASGETSGGTDTQYF. In nucleotides, the CDR3 is TGTGCCAGCGGTGAAACTAGCGGGGGCACAGATACGCAGTATTTT.

This clonotype was observed a handful of times. The chain carries TRBV7-8 and TRBJ2-1; D remains ambiguous. The CDR3 covers 15 residues. V was cut by 6 bases and J by 0 bases, with 12 bases left in between. Germline loops: CDR1 SGHVS, CDR2 FQNEAQ. CDR3 in amino acids: CASRKELSSYNEQFF. The CDR3 DNA reads TGTGCCAGCAGAAAAGAACTAAGCTCCTACAATGAGCAGTTCTTC.